One and the same sample provided the 12 T cell receptor beta chains below, sequenced in a study of blood T cell repertoires in COVID-19. The protocol was immunoSEQ multiplex PCR, while the TCRdb copy is restricted to in-frame clones and leaves out a portion. Of about 220,000 clones in the sample, roughly 89% were seen once. Sample: PBMCs or T cells enriched from blood (not recorded which). The receptor source for this set is a woman aged 35 to 49 who had recovered from COVID-19.

The chain recombines TRBV27 with TRBJ2-3, with D perhaps TRBD2 (6 bases). Germline CDR1 reads MNHEY; CDR2 reads SMNVEV (reference sequence). The CDR3 is 18 amino acids. Trimming took 6 bases from V and 2 from J, leaving 24 bases between them. The CDR3 protein is CASSYPLEGRWPTDTQYF. The CDR3 region has the DNA TGTGCCAGCAGCTACCCCCTGGAGGGGAGGTGGCCCACAGATACGCAGTATTTT.

The chain is built from TRBV27 and TRBJ1-5; D call uncertain. Between the trimmed V and J ends, which lost 5 bases and 4 bases, there was a span of 9 bases. Germline V gene lookup returns CDR1 MNHEY and CDR2 SMNVEV (reference sequence). CDR3 length equals 13 residues. This CDR3 is CASSGEENQPQHF. The CDR3 nucleotides are TGTGCCAGCAGTGGCGAGGAAAATCAGCCCCAGCATTTT.

The V gene is TRBV5-1, the J gene TRBJ2-1, with TRBD1 matching 7 bases. J gave up 5 bases and V 0 bases, and 8 bases lay outside the gene matches. The CDR3 sequence is 16 residues long. Germline V CDR1 and CDR2: SGHRS, YFSETQ. The CDR3 bases are TGCGCCAGCAGCTTGGACGAGGGGGCCTCACACAATGAGCAGTTCTTC. Protein product: CASSLDEGASHNEQFF.

About this clone: The same CDR3 can be traced to other DNA sequences in this sample. This chain links TRBV30 with TRBJ2-5; no firm D call. The CDR3 spans 11 residues. Germline V gene data show CDR1 as GTSNPN and CDR2 as SVGIG (reference sequence). Trimming pared 0 bases from V and 5 bases from J, leaving 4 bases between. The CDR3 loop reads CAWSVRETQYF. For the CDR3, the DNA is TGTGCCTGGAGTGTCCGGGAGACCCAGTACTTC.

The chain links TRBV4-1 to TRBJ2-1; TRBD2 matches at 8 bases. Germline CDR1 MGHRA, CDR2 YSYEKL. The CDR3 loop spans 16 amino acids. After removal of 1 base from V and 5 bases from J, the junction contained 7 bases not matched to a gene. The CDR3: CASSQAPSGFNNEQFF. CDR3 sequence (DNA): TGCGCCAGCAGCCAAGCTCCTAGCGGGTTCAACAATGAGCAGTTCTTC.

This clone turned up a few times. The chain uses TRBV27 and TRBJ1-2; TRBD1 aligns across 9 bases. This CDR3 spans 15 amino acids. Looked up from germline, CDR1 is MNHEY and CDR2 is SMNVEV (reference sequence). Unmatched junction bases numbered 9, after V lost 5 bases and J lost 5 bases. As DNA, the CDR3 is TGTGCCAGCAGTCCATTGGGACAGGGAACGTATGGCTACACCTTC. Its protein product is CASSPLGQGTYGYTF.

The chain recombines TRBV9 with TRBJ1-1, with a weak D call TRBD1 (6 bases). V shed 3 bases and J shed 5 bases, with 17 bases lying between them. From germline, CDR1 is SGDLS and CDR2 YYNGEE. The CDR3 sequence is 15 residues long. The CDR3 is CASSASPGTPTEAFF. Here the CDR3 DNA reads TGTGCCAGCAGCGCCTCTCCCGGGACACCGACTGAAGCTTTCTTT.

This chain joins TRBV29-1 and TRBJ2-5; D call uncertain. The ends were cut back, 3 bases at V and 5 bases at J, with 13 bases in the middle. Germline V gene lookup returns CDR1 SQVTM and CDR2 ANQGSEA. The CDR3 runs 13 residues. The CDR3 loop is CSVDSETRETQYF. CDR3 DNA sequence: TGCAGCGTTGATTCGGAGACGAGGGAGACCCAGTACTTC.

The rearrangement links TRBV7-2 to TRBJ2-5; 12 bases align to TRBD2. V dropped 4 bases and J dropped 5; count of bases not matched to a gene: 14. This CDR3 has 18 amino acids. Germline V gene sequence: CDR1 SGHTA, CDR2 FQGNSA. CDR3 region: CASSSRTSGTSLGETQYF. The CDR3 nucleotides are TGTGCCAGCAGCTCCAGGACTAGCGGGACCTCCCTTGGGGAGACCCAGTACTTC. The entire variable domain, with the rest obtained from reference TRBV7-2 and TRBJ2-5, is as follows: GAGVSQSPSNKVTEKGKDVELRCDPISGHTALYWYRQSLGQGLEFLIYFQGNSAPDKSGLPSDRFSAERTGGSVSTLTIQRTQQEDSAVYLCASSSRTSGTSLGETQYFGPGTRLLVL.

The chain joins TRBV28 to TRBJ1-5, with 7 positions matching TRBD1. Per the germline V gene, CDR1 is MDHEN and CDR2 is SYDVKM. V was clipped by 10 bases and J by 2 bases; unmatched bases: 2. This CDR3 has 12 residues. CDR3 coding DNA: TGTGCCACCACAGGGGGCAATCAGCCCCAGCATTTT. Its protein product is CATTGGNQPQHF.

The CDR3 DNA reads TGTGCCTGGAGTTCGGGGGAGCAGTTCTTC. As protein: CAWSSGEQFF. This chain joins TRBV30 and TRBJ2-1; TRBD2 might be the D (5 bases). Trimming cost V 2 bases and J 10 bases, with 6 bases left between them. Germline lookup yields CDR1 GTSNPN and CDR2 SVGIG (reference sequence). The CDR3 sequence is 10 residues long.

The chain recombines TRBV28 with TRBJ1-1, with 11 bases matching TRBD1. CDR1 is MDHEN, CDR2 SYDVKM, per germline. Trimming removed 2 bases from V and 4 bases from J; junction bases left unmatched: 9. This CDR3 region has 17 residues. The CDR3 spells CASSLTGGGTGGTEAFF. The CDR3 region has the DNA TGTGCCAGCAGTTTAACCGGGGGAGGGACAGGGGGCACTGAAGCTTTCTTT.